The 5 T cell receptor beta chains in this list originate from one sample, sequenced in a study of shared clonotypes between healthy human individuals. Sequencing used immunoSEQ multiplex PCR; TCRdb keeps in-frame clones, though not all of them. Among about 1.1 million clones listed, roughly 80% were seen once. The material sequenced was memory CD4+ T cells from PBMCs. Subset of the sample: CD45RA-negative fraction. Receptors originate from a young man in good health. Some clones in this sample may be carry-over from other donors' samples.

The rearrangement uses TRBV10-3 and TRBJ1-2; tentative D call: TRBD1 (5 bases). Germline V lookup: CDR1 ENHRY, CDR2 SYGVKD. V was cut by 4 bases and J by 4 bases, with 28 bases left in between. This CDR3 spans 19 amino acids. CDR3 region: CAISVPSHRGRPESYGYTF. In DNA form, the CDR3 reads TGTGCCATCAGTGTTCCCAGCCACCGGGGCCGACCTGAAAGCTATGGCTACACCTTC.

The chain has TRBV2 and TRBJ2-7, with D hard to call. The CDR3 has 13 amino acids. Germline V gene lookup returns CDR1 SNHLY and CDR2 FYNNEI. Trimming took off 8 bases at V and 0 bases at J, with 11 bases between the two ends. CDR3 loop: CASAPMSSYEQYF. CDR3 DNA: TGTGCCAGCGCTCCCATGAGCTCCTACGAGCAGTACTTC.

The genes are TRBV4-1 and TRBJ2-3, with 15 bases fitting TRBD2. CDR3 size: 19 residues. After removal of 0 bases from V and 4 bases from J, the junction contained 8 bases not matched to a gene. Germline V gene sequence: CDR1 MGHRA, CDR2 YSYEKL. Here the CDR3 DNA reads TGCGCCAGCAGCCAAGATCAGGGACTAGCGGGAGGTCCCCCAGATACGCAGTATTTT. Encoded protein: CASSQDQGLAGGPPDTQYF.

Written as DNA, the CDR3 is TGTGCCAGCAGCTTAGTCCGTAAGACCCTTTCGACTAGCGGGAGGGCCGGGTACGAGCAGTACTTC. As protein: CASSLVRKTLSTSGRAGYEQYF. V is TRBV7-3 and J is TRBJ2-7; the match to TRBD2 covers 14 bases. Germline V gene data show CDR1 as SGHTA and CDR2 as FQGTGA. V shed 2 bases and J 4 bases; nucleotides not matched to a gene: 22. This CDR3 has 22 residues.

The V gene is TRBV7-6, the J gene TRBJ2-1; 14 positions agree with TRBD2. CDR3 length: 21 amino acids. With V trimmed by 1 base and J by 3 bases, 14 bases remained unmatched. CDR1 is SGHVS and CDR2 is FNYEAQ in the germline V gene. The CDR3 reads CASSLVSPVGLAGVGYNEQFF. CDR3 nucleotide sequence: TGTGCCAGCAGCTTAGTAAGTCCCGTGGGACTAGCGGGAGTAGGCTACAATGAGCAGTTCTTC.